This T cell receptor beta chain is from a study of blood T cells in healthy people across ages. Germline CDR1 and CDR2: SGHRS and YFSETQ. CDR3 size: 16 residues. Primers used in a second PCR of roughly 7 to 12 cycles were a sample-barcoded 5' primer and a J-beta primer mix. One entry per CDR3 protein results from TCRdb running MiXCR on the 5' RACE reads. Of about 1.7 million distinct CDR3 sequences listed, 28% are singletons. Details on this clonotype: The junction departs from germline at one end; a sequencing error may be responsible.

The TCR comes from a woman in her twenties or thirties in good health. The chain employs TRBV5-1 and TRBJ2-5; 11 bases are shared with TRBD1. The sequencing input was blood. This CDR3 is CVSSLSGTGGQETQYF. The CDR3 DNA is TGCGTCAGCAGCTTATCCGGGACAGGGGGTCAAGAGACCCAGTACTTC.